This is a list of T cell receptor beta chains from one sample in a study of T-cell memory formation after mild COVID-19. TCRdb re-analysed the 5' RACE reads in MiXCR, keeping a single row per CDR3 protein. The repertoire consists of more than 120,000 distinct CDR3 sequences, with 6% to 7% occurring once and the leading ten covering 2% to 2.5%. The specimen was PBMCs or a T cell subset sorted from them (not recorded which). The receptors originated from an adult woman who had mild COVID-19 (a few samples of this study predate the infection). Cell type and time point are not known. Both conserved end residues are part of each CDR3. Each record gives: CDR3 protein, CDR3 DNA, clone size, D gene, J gene, V gene. D genes are given only for firm matches. Clone sizes are given selectively: once, few, many, or a class where the clone is expanded.

cdr3_aa: CASSGTGAPYEQYF
cdr3_nt: TGTGCCAGCAGCGGGACAGGGGCCCCCTACGAGCAGTACTTC
clone_size: many
d_call: TRBD1
j_call: TRBJ2-7
v_call: TRBV12-3/TRBV12-4

cdr3_aa: CASRTQGVNTEAFF
cdr3_nt: TGTGCCAGCAGGACACAGGGGGTGAACACTGAAGCTTTCTTT
clone_size: -
d_call: TRBD1
j_call: TRBJ1-1
v_call: TRBV5-8

cdr3_aa: CATSEAGLETQYF
cdr3_nt: TGTGCCACCAGTGAAGCGGGGTTGGAGACCCAGTACTTC
clone_size: many
d_call: TRBD2
j_call: TRBJ2-5
v_call: TRBV24-1

cdr3_aa: CAIRASGRGDTQYF
cdr3_nt: TGTGCCATCAGGGCAAGCGGGAGAGGTGATACGCAGTATTTT
clone_size: many
d_call: TRBD2
j_call: TRBJ2-3
v_call: TRBV10-3

cdr3_aa: CSVGPRDRGIRHEQYF
cdr3_nt: TGCAGCGTTGGTCCCCGGGACAGGGGGATCCGGCACGAGCAGTACTTC
clone_size: many
d_call: TRBD1
j_call: TRBJ2-7
v_call: TRBV29-1

cdr3_aa: CASSLTSVSSYEQYF
cdr3_nt: TGTGCCAGCAGCTTAACGTCGGTCAGTTCCTACGAGCAGTACTTC
clone_size: many
d_call: -
j_call: TRBJ2-7
v_call: TRBV7-2

cdr3_aa: CASSPQGIFADTQYF
cdr3_nt: TGTGCCAGCAGCCCACAGGGCATATTCGCAGATACGCAGTATTTT
clone_size: many
d_call: -
j_call: TRBJ2-3
v_call: TRBV4-2

cdr3_aa: CASSFTGTGGTQYF
cdr3_nt: TGTGCCAGCAGCTTTACCGGGACCGGAGGGACCCAGTACTTC
clone_size: many
d_call: -
j_call: TRBJ2-5
v_call: TRBV7-8

cdr3_aa: CSVRGQGYTEAFF
cdr3_nt: TGCAGCGTTCGTGGGCAGGGTTACACTGAAGCTTTCTTT
clone_size: -
d_call: -
j_call: TRBJ1-1
v_call: TRBV29-1

cdr3_aa: CASSLAGQTSGRTETQYF
cdr3_nt: TGTGCCAGCAGCTTAGCGGGTCAGACTAGCGGGAGAACGGAGACCCAGTACTTC
clone_size: many
d_call: TRBD2
j_call: TRBJ2-5
v_call: TRBV7-6

cdr3_aa: CASSEAIGYGYTF
cdr3_nt: TGTGCCAGCAGTGAAGCGATCGGCTATGGCTACACCTTC
clone_size: few
d_call: -
j_call: TRBJ1-2
v_call: TRBV6-1

cdr3_aa: CASSFKRQGTEAFF
cdr3_nt: TGTGCCAGCAGCTTTAAAAGGCAGGGGACTGAAGCTTTCTTT
clone_size: many
d_call: -
j_call: TRBJ1-1
v_call: TRBV7-9

cdr3_aa: CASSFGDRGQRTEAFF
cdr3_nt: TGTGCCAGCAGCTTCGGCGACAGGGGACAACGAACTGAAGCTTTCTTT
clone_size: few
d_call: TRBD1
j_call: TRBJ1-1
v_call: TRBV7-9

cdr3_aa: CATSDNRGYEQYF
cdr3_nt: TGTGCCACCAGTGACAACAGGGGTTACGAGCAGTACTTC
clone_size: many
d_call: TRBD1
j_call: TRBJ2-7
v_call: TRBV24-1

cdr3_aa: CASSSPGLAGDPRNEQFF
cdr3_nt: TGTGCCAGCAGCTCCCCCGGACTAGCGGGGGACCCCCGCAATGAGCAGTTCTTC
clone_size: few
d_call: TRBD2
j_call: TRBJ2-1
v_call: TRBV7-2

cdr3_aa: CAISESGHLRGNTEAFF
cdr3_nt: TGTGCCATCAGTGAGTCCGGACACCTTCGGGGCAACACTGAAGCTTTCTTT
clone_size: -
d_call: -
j_call: TRBJ1-1
v_call: TRBV10-3

cdr3_aa: CASSLKGGTPDTQYF
cdr3_nt: TGTGCCAGCAGCTTAAAGGGCGGGACTCCAGATACGCAGTATTTT
clone_size: many
d_call: -
j_call: TRBJ2-3
v_call: TRBV7-2

cdr3_aa: CASSFLTGQNTGELFF
cdr3_nt: TGCGCCAGCAGCTTTCTAACGGGGCAGAACACCGGGGAGCTGTTTTTT
clone_size: many
d_call: -
j_call: TRBJ2-2
v_call: TRBV5-1

cdr3_aa: CASSQEFTSGTHNEQFF
cdr3_nt: TGTGCCAGCAGCCAAGAATTTACTAGCGGGACCCACAATGAGCAGTTCTTC
clone_size: many
d_call: TRBD2
j_call: TRBJ2-1
v_call: TRBV3-1

cdr3_aa: CASGWGTTNTEAFF
cdr3_nt: TGTGCCAGCGGGTGGGGTACCACGAACACTGAAGCTTTCTTT
clone_size: many
d_call: -
j_call: TRBJ1-1
v_call: TRBV6-1

cdr3_aa: CSATQSGGLNTEAFF
cdr3_nt: TGCAGTGCCACCCAATCAGGCGGTTTGAACACTGAAGCTTTCTTT
clone_size: -
d_call: -
j_call: TRBJ1-1
v_call: TRBV20-1

cdr3_aa: CATSEGGAGGYEQYF
cdr3_nt: TGTGCCACCAGTGAAGGGGGTGCAGGGGGCTACGAGCAGTACTTC
clone_size: -
d_call: TRBD1
j_call: TRBJ2-7
v_call: TRBV24-1

cdr3_aa: CASSASGEMGTQYF
cdr3_nt: TGTGCCAGCAGTGCTAGCGGGGAAATGGGGACGCAGTATTTT
clone_size: -
d_call: TRBD2
j_call: TRBJ2-3
v_call: TRBV12-3/TRBV12-4

cdr3_aa: CASSLAAVAGEDTQYF
cdr3_nt: TGCGCCAGCAGCTTGGCCGCAGTAGCGGGAGAAGATACGCAGTATTTT
clone_size: many
d_call: TRBD2
j_call: TRBJ2-3
v_call: TRBV5-1

cdr3_aa: CASSYPGQYTGELFF
cdr3_nt: TGTGCCAGCAGCTACCCCGGACAGTACACCGGGGAGCTGTTTTTT
clone_size: -
d_call: -
j_call: TRBJ2-2
v_call: TRBV5-4

cdr3_aa: CASSQDQRKRRPHNEQFF
cdr3_nt: TGTGCCAGCAGCCAAGATCAACGGAAGCGCCGACCCCACAATGAGCAGTTCTTC
clone_size: few
d_call: -
j_call: TRBJ2-1
v_call: TRBV3-1

cdr3_aa: CASSFGAVQETQYF
cdr3_nt: TGTGCCAGCAGTTTCGGGGCGGTCCAAGAGACCCAGTACTTC
clone_size: few
d_call: -
j_call: TRBJ2-5
v_call: TRBV12-3/TRBV12-4

cdr3_aa: CASSFTGMNEKLFF
cdr3_nt: TGTGCCAGCAGTTTTACAGGCATGAATGAAAAACTGTTTTTT
clone_size: few
d_call: -
j_call: TRBJ1-4
v_call: TRBV12-3/TRBV12-4

cdr3_aa: CASSQDHETSAYNEQFF
cdr3_nt: TGCGCCAGCAGCCAAGATCATGAGACTAGCGCGTACAATGAGCAGTTCTTC
clone_size: many
d_call: TRBD2
j_call: TRBJ2-1
v_call: TRBV4-3

cdr3_aa: CAISAMPGEHGYTF
cdr3_nt: TGTGCCATCAGTGCTATGCCGGGGGAACATGGCTACACCTTC
clone_size: many
d_call: -
j_call: TRBJ1-2
v_call: TRBV10-3

cdr3_aa: CASSFNREETQYF
cdr3_nt: TGTGCCAGCAGTTTCAACAGGGAAGAGACCCAGTACTTC
clone_size: -
d_call: -
j_call: TRBJ2-5
v_call: TRBV12-3/TRBV12-4

cdr3_aa: CSARDRWRRSSYEQYF
cdr3_nt: TGCAGTGCTAGAGATAGATGGAGGCGTAGCTCCTACGAGCAGTACTTC
clone_size: few
d_call: -
j_call: TRBJ2-7
v_call: TRBV20-1

cdr3_aa: CAWSVPNTEAFF
cdr3_nt: TGTGCCTGGAGTGTACCGAACACTGAAGCTTTCTTT
clone_size: -
d_call: -
j_call: TRBJ1-1
v_call: TRBV30

cdr3_aa: CASSLEVGTYRHYGYTF
cdr3_nt: TGTGCCAGCAGCTTAGAGGTGGGAACATATAGGCACTATGGCTACACCTTC
clone_size: -
d_call: -
j_call: TRBJ1-2
v_call: TRBV7-9

cdr3_aa: CASSQDWGHLNTEAFF
cdr3_nt: TGTGCCAGCAGCCAAGACTGGGGACACCTGAACACTGAAGCTTTCTTT
clone_size: -
d_call: -
j_call: TRBJ1-1
v_call: TRBV14

cdr3_aa: CASSYGTGQGRFGTEAFF
cdr3_nt: TGTGCCAGCAGCTATGGAACCGGACAGGGTAGGTTTGGGACTGAAGCTTTCTTT
clone_size: many
d_call: TRBD1
j_call: TRBJ1-1
v_call: TRBV5-5

cdr3_aa: CASSPNSGGPTDTQYF
cdr3_nt: TGTGCCAGCTCACCAAACTCGGGGGGCCCCACAGATACGCAGTATTTT
clone_size: few
d_call: -
j_call: TRBJ2-3
v_call: TRBV18

cdr3_aa: CASGLYADTQYF
cdr3_nt: TGTGCTAGTGGTTTGTACGCGGATACGCAGTATTTT
clone_size: many
d_call: -
j_call: TRBJ2-3
v_call: TRBV12-5

cdr3_aa: CAIRETRGTDTQYF
cdr3_nt: TGTGCCATCAGAGAGACTAGAGGCACAGATACGCAGTATTTT
clone_size: many
d_call: -
j_call: TRBJ2-3
v_call: TRBV10-3

cdr3_aa: CASSRFGGEGTEAFF
cdr3_nt: TGTGCCAGCAGTCGCTTCGGGGGGGAAGGCACTGAAGCTTTCTTT
clone_size: few
d_call: -
j_call: TRBJ1-1
v_call: TRBV6-6

cdr3_aa: CATSFGSTGFNYEQYF
cdr3_nt: TGTGCCACCTCGTTTGGATCCACAGGTTTTAACTACGAGCAGTACTTC
clone_size: -
d_call: -
j_call: TRBJ2-7
v_call: TRBV11-3

cdr3_aa: CASSFRTLELFF
cdr3_nt: TGCGCCAGCAGCTTCCGGACTCTAGAGCTGTTTTTT
clone_size: many
d_call: -
j_call: TRBJ2-2
v_call: TRBV5-1

cdr3_aa: CASSQDAGLRSAGELFF
cdr3_nt: TGCGCCAGCAGCCAAGATGCGGGGTTGAGGAGTGCCGGGGAGCTGTTTTTT
clone_size: many
d_call: -
j_call: TRBJ2-2
v_call: TRBV4-1

cdr3_aa: CASSRAQGQPQHF
cdr3_nt: TGCGCCAGCAGCCGGGCACAGGGCCAGCCCCAGCATTTT
clone_size: many
d_call: -
j_call: TRBJ1-5
v_call: TRBV4-1

cdr3_aa: CASSSDSSDYGYTF
cdr3_nt: TGCGCCAGCAGCTCGGACTCAAGCGACTATGGCTACACCTTC
clone_size: many
d_call: -
j_call: TRBJ1-2
v_call: TRBV5-1

cdr3_aa: CASSGNRGITEAFF
cdr3_nt: TGTGCCAGCTCCGGGAACAGGGGGATCACTGAAGCTTTCTTT
clone_size: -
d_call: TRBD1
j_call: TRBJ1-1
v_call: TRBV5-6

cdr3_aa: CATSDPGQGQETQYF
cdr3_nt: TGTGCCACCAGTGATCCGGGACAGGGCCAAGAGACCCAGTACTTC
clone_size: few
d_call: TRBD1
j_call: TRBJ2-5
v_call: TRBV24-1

cdr3_aa: CASSPFPPGGTNTGELFF
cdr3_nt: TGTGCCAGCAGCCCTTTCCCTCCCGGGGGTACGAACACCGGGGAGCTGTTTTTT
clone_size: -
d_call: -
j_call: TRBJ2-2
v_call: TRBV5-5

cdr3_aa: CASSPGGLETQYF
cdr3_nt: TGTGCCAGCAGCCCGGGGGGGCTGGAGACCCAGTACTTC
clone_size: -
d_call: TRBD2
j_call: TRBJ2-5
v_call: TRBV5-4

cdr3_aa: CASSFGAGNLYEQYF
cdr3_nt: TGTGCCAGCAGCTTTGGGGCGGGAAACTTATACGAGCAGTACTTC
clone_size: few
d_call: -
j_call: TRBJ2-7
v_call: TRBV5-6